Below, 20 T cell receptor beta chains from the same sample are listed, as sequenced in a study of T cell responses to AZD1222 COVID-19 vaccine. The assay was immunoSEQ multiplex PCR, and TCRdb's table has in-frame clones only and misses some. The table lists about 53,000 clones, approximately 84% of them singletons, with around 27% in the top ten. Sequencing was performed on peripheral blood, taken on day 0 of AZD1222 vaccination. These receptors were collected from an adult in good health.

V gene TRBV14 combines with J gene TRBJ2-6; D possibly corresponds to TRBD1 (5 bases). V was pared by 4 bases and J by 0 bases, with 16 bases between. The CDR3 loop spans 18 amino acids. CDR1 and CDR2 (germline): SGHDN, FVKESK. This chain's CDR3 is CASSPRQGVASGANVLTF. The CDR3 DNA sequence: TGTGCCAGCAGCCCACGACAAGGGGTAGCCTCTGGGGCCAACGTCCTGACTTTC.

The V and J genes are TRBV10-3 and TRBJ1-1; D is perhaps TRBD1 (6 bases). V lost 4 bases, J lost 0 bases, and 12 bases lay in between. The CDR3 contains 15 residues. CDR1 and CDR2 from the germline V gene are ENHRY and SYGVKD. Here the CDR3 reads CAISAEGGVNTEAFF. Here the CDR3 DNA reads TGTGCCATCAGTGCAGAGGGGGGCGTGAACACTGAAGCTTTCTTT.

The chain is built from TRBV6-5 and TRBJ2-7, with 9 positions matching TRBD2. With 7 bases clipped from V and 7 bases from J, the junction kept 5 bases outside the gene matches. Looked up from germline, CDR1 is MNHEY and CDR2 is SVGAGI. The CDR3 is 12 residues long. The CDR3 DNA reads as TGTGCCAGCACACGCGGGGGGGGAGAGCAGTACTTC. This sequence encodes CASTRGGGEQYF.

The V call is TRBV5-5, the J call TRBJ2-2; 8 bases agree with TRBD1. The ends lost 0 bases at V and 4 bases at J; junction bases unmatched: 8. CDR3 length: 17 amino acids. Germline CDR1 SGHKS, CDR2 YYEKEE (reference sequence). CDR3 nucleotide sequence: TGTGCCAGCAGCTTGGTCCCCCAGGGGGCGTCCACCGGGGAGCTGTTTTTT. This translates into CASSLVPQGASTGELFF.

The rearrangement joins TRBV14 to TRBJ2-1; 9 nucleotides agree with TRBD2. Germline lookup yields CDR1 SGHDN and CDR2 FVKESK. The V gene end was trimmed by 0 bases and the J gene end by 6 bases; junction bases not matched to a gene: 6. The CDR3 loop spans 16 amino acids. The CDR3 reads CASSQDGSGRINEQFF. CDR3 nucleotide sequence: TGTGCCAGCAGCCAAGACGGAAGCGGGAGGATCAATGAGCAGTTCTTC.

The chain uses TRBV5-5 and TRBJ1-4, with 10 bases lining up with TRBD1. The J segment lost 7 bases and the V segment lost 4 bases, leaving 13 bases of the junction unmatched. Germline CDR1 and CDR2: SGHKS and YYEKEE (reference sequence). This CDR3 comprises 17 residues. CDR3: CASSPWDRGGHSEKLFF. The CDR3 DNA is TGTGCCAGCAGCCCCTGGGACAGGGGCGGTCATAGTGAAAAACTGTTTTTT.

The V and J genes are TRBV27 and TRBJ2-2; perhaps D is TRBD1 or TRBD2 (5 bases each). V lost 3 bases, J lost 3 bases, and 14 bases lay in between. The CDR3 covers 16 residues. Germline V gives CDR1 MNHEY, CDR2 SMNVEV (reference sequence). The CDR3: CASSFGQLGDTGELFF. The CDR3 DNA follows: TGTGCCAGCAGTTTTGGGCAGTTGGGGGACACCGGGGAGCTGTTTTTT.

This clone occurred once. The chain is built from TRBV7-2 and TRBJ1-6, with a weak D call TRBD1 (6 bases). The V gene lost 5 bases and the J gene lost 7 bases, with 18 bases spanning the gap. Germline V CDR1 and CDR2: SGHTA, FQGNSA. The CDR3 extends over 16 amino acids. CDR3 protein: CASSPRETGGNSPLHF. CDR3 DNA: TGTGCCAGCAGCCCCCGCGAGACAGGTGGAAATTCACCCCTCCACTTT.

This chain connects TRBV15 to TRBJ1-1; 7 bases line up with TRBD1. The V and J ends lost 2 bases and 5 bases, in that order; junction bases with no gene match: 8. Germline V gene data show CDR1 as LNHNV and CDR2 as YYDKDF (reference sequence). The CDR3 length is 15 residues. The CDR3 here is CATSRPPGGRTEAFF. The CDR3 DNA sequence: TGTGCCACCAGCAGACCTCCAGGGGGTCGAACTGAAGCTTTCTTT.

V usage is TRBV7-8 and J usage is TRBJ2-7; TRBD2 matches 9 bases. Trimming at V came to 5 bases and at J to 6 bases, leaving 14 bases not matched to a gene. There are 16 residues in the CDR3. Germline-derived CDR1 and CDR2 are SGHVS and FQNEAQ. The CDR3 reads CASSPPRSGRAGEQYF. CDR3 DNA sequence: TGTGCCAGCAGCCCCCCCCGTAGCGGGAGAGCAGGCGAGCAGTACTTC.

J is TRBJ2-2 and V is TRBV19; 8 nucleotides agree with TRBD1. This CDR3 spans 16 amino acids. The V segment lost 3 bases and the J segment 4 bases; nucleotides outside the gene matches: 7. Germline CDR1 is LNHDA and CDR2 is SQIVND (reference sequence). The CDR3 reads CASSISQGGTTGELFF. The CDR3 bases are TGTGCCAGTAGTATTTCACAGGGGGGAACCACCGGGGAGCTGTTTTTT.

The CDR3 spells CASSLTTSGRDIQYF. In DNA, the CDR3 is TGCGCCAGCAGCTTAACGACTAGCGGGAGAGACATTCAGTACTTC. The V and J genes are TRBV5-1 and TRBJ2-4; 12 bases fit TRBD2. Unmatched junction bases numbered 5, after V lost 2 bases and J lost 8 bases. The CDR3 sequence is 15 residues long. Germline V CDR1 and CDR2: SGHRS, YFSETQ.

This chain uses TRBV6-2 or TRBV6-3 with TRBJ2-5; TRBD2 matches at 13 bases. This CDR3 spans 18 amino acids. Germline-derived CDR1 and CDR2 are MNHEY and SVGEGT. V lost 4 bases, J lost 3 bases, and 11 bases stayed unmatched. CDR3 nucleotides: TGTGCCAGCAGTTCCACCCTCGGACTAGCGGGAGCCAAAGAGACCCAGTACTTC. It specifies CASSSTLGLAGAKETQYF.

The J gene is TRBJ1-2, the V gene TRBV5-1; tentatively, D is TRBD1 (6 bases). Looked up from germline, CDR1 is SGHRS and CDR2 is YFSETQ. The CDR3 totals 15 residues. Trimming pared 3 bases from V and 3 bases from J, leaving 15 bases between. The CDR3 DNA follows: TGCGCCAGCAGCTACTATAGGACAGCGGACTATGGCTACACCTTC. Amino acids: CASSYYRTADYGYTF. Using reference TRBV5-1 and TRBJ1-2 for the parts outside the CDR3, the full variable domain is KAGVTQTPRYLIKTRGQQVTLSCSPISGHRSVSWYQQTPGQGLQFLFEYFSETQRNKGNFPGRFSGRQFSNSRSEMNVSTLELGDSALYLCASSYYRTADYGYTFGSGTRLTVV.

The chain carries TRBV27 and TRBJ2-1; D gene ambiguous. This CDR3 has 13 amino acids. The V end was cut by 5 bases, the J end by 3 bases, with 8 bases between. CDR1 and CDR2 (germline): MNHEY, SMNVEV (reference sequence). In DNA form, the CDR3 reads TGTGCCAGCAGTCGAAAAGACTACAATGAGCAGTTCTTC. Protein: CASSRKDYNEQFF.

A single count supports this clone. The chain couples TRBV18 to TRBJ2-7; 8 bases map to TRBD2. There are 15 residues in the CDR3. Germline V gene sequence: CDR1 KGHSH, CDR2 LQKENI. The junction had 9 bases not matched to a gene; V was cut back by 6 bases and J by 2 bases. The CDR3 DNA sequence: TGTGCCAGCTCCCCCGGAGCGGGAGCCACCTACGAGCAGTACTTC. This codes for CASSPGAGATYEQYF.

This chain joins TRBV5-1 and TRBJ1-2; tentatively, D is TRBD1 (5 bases). The CDR3 runs 15 residues. Looked up from germline, CDR1 is SGHRS and CDR2 is YFSETQ. V lost 5 bases and J lost 5, with 19 bases in between. CDR3 DNA: TGCGCCAGCAGTCTGGGGTATGGGGGAATATATGGCTACACCTTC. Translated: CASSLGYGGIYGYTF.

This chain connects TRBV7-6 to TRBJ1-4; D uncertain. This CDR3 spans 16 amino acids. Germline V gives CDR1 SGHVS, CDR2 FNYEAQ. V gave up 1 base and J gave up 7 bases, with 16 bases separating them. For the CDR3, the DNA is TGTGCCAGCAGCTTAGTTTCTCCTGGGCTCGGTGAAAAACTGTTTTTT. Its protein product is CASSLVSPGLGEKLFF.

The count of this clone is one. The CDR3 nucleotides are TGTGCCAGCAGCCGGGTCCCGGGACAGCGGGCGAACACTGAAGCTTTCTTT. Its protein is CASSRVPGQRANTEAFF. V usage is TRBV3-1 (or the pseudogene TRBV3-2) and J usage is TRBJ1-1; 7 bases align to TRBD1. After removal of 4 bases from V and 1 base from J, the junction contained 12 bases not matched to a gene. CDR3 length: 17 residues. Per the germline V gene, CDR1 is LGHDT and CDR2 is YNNKEL (reference sequence).

J is TRBJ1-1 and V is TRBV19; D unclear. Per the germline V gene, CDR1 is LNHDA and CDR2 is SQIVND (reference sequence). With 5 bases removed from V and 3 bases from J, the gap between germline ends came to 10 bases. CDR3 length equals 13 residues. The CDR3 DNA follows: TGTGCCAGTAGTGGTCTGATGGACACTGAAGCTTTCTTT. It is translated as CASSGLMDTEAFF.